Presented here are 13 T cell receptor beta chains from one specimen sequenced in a study of T cells after yellow fever vaccination. TCRdb used MiXCR to reprocess the 5' RACE reads, holding one entry per CDR3 protein. The sample shows a few hundred thousand distinct CDR3 sequences, 6.8% of them seen only once. The sample consisted of PBMCs, taken roughly seven weeks after the first yellow fever vaccination. These receptors came from a man aged 18 to 35 who received the YFV17D yellow fever vaccine.

At least ten counts were recorded for this clonotype. The chain has TRBV28 and TRBJ1-2, with TRBD1 matching 7 bases. V trimming: 7 bases; J trimming: 4 bases; junction bases outside the gene matches: 6. The CDR3 sequence is 13 residues long. Germline values: CDR1 MDHEN, CDR2 SYDVKM. The CDR3 sequence is CASTPTGTYGYTF. The CDR3 bases are TGTGCCAGCACTCCGACAGGGACCTATGGCTACACCTTC.

This clonotype was seen repeatedly, ten times or more. The chain has TRBV3-1 and TRBJ2-3; D may be TRBD2 (6 bases). The V gene lost 6 bases and the J gene lost 3 bases, with 13 bases spanning the gap. The CDR3 is 14 residues long. Germline assignment: CDR1 LGHDT and CDR2 YNNKEL (reference sequence). The CDR3 DNA reads as TGTGCCAGCAGTGGGGGGTTGAGAACAGATACGCAGTATTTT. This encodes CASSGGLRTDTQYF.

This clonotype was seen only a few times. V gene TRBV12-3 or TRBV12-4 combines with J gene TRBJ1-6, with TRBD1 identical over 8 bases. The CDR3 contains 15 residues. V was pared by 5 bases and J by 10 bases, with 10 bases of the junction left unmatched. The DNA of the CDR3 is TGTGCCAGCAGTCGGGACAGGCCTGAATTATCACCCCTCCACTTT. Encoded protein: CASSRDRPELSPLHF.

The chain couples TRBV7-9 to TRBJ1-4; D ambiguous. CDR1 is SEHNR and CDR2 is FQNEAQ in the germline V gene (reference sequence). The CDR3 contains 13 residues. Trimming cost V 3 bases and J 8 bases, with 10 bases left between them. DNA for the CDR3: TGTGCCAGCAGCTTTCAAGACGGCGAAAAACTGTTTTTT. Translation gives CASSFQDGEKLFF.

This clonotype was observed at least ten times. The chain uses TRBV4-2 and TRBJ2-6; 11 nucleotides match TRBD2. The V and J ends lost 5 bases and 0 bases, in that order; junction bases with no gene match: 3. Per the germline V gene, CDR1 is LGHNA and CDR2 is YNFKEQ. This CDR3 contains 17 residues. The CDR3 is CASSSSGGASGANVLTF. The CDR3 DNA is TGTGCCAGCAGCAGTAGCGGGGGGGCCTCTGGGGCCAACGTCCTGACTTTC.

This clonotype was seen ten or more times. V is TRBV7-2 and J is TRBJ1-1; D not resolved. Germline-derived CDR1 and CDR2 are SGHTA and FQGNSA. The CDR3 covers 14 residues. Trimming shortened V by 3 bases and J by 1 base, and 9 bases separated the two germline ends. The CDR3 nucleotides read TGTGCCAGCAGCTTGCCGACTGAGAACACTGAAGCTTTCTTT. The encoded protein is CASSLPTENTEAFF. Filled out from reference TRBV7-2 and TRBJ1-1, the complete variable domain reads GAGVSQSPSNKVTEKGKDVELRCDPISGHTALYWYRQSLGQGLEFLIYFQGNSAPDKSGLPSDRFSAERTGGSVSTLTIQRTQQEDSAVYLCASSLPTENTEAFFGQGTRLTVV.

This clonotype was seen a few times. The rearrangement uses TRBV19 and TRBJ2-7; D not certain. This CDR3 contains 15 residues. CDR1 is LNHDA, CDR2 SQIVND, per germline (reference sequence). Trimming cost V 3 bases and J 2 bases, with 14 bases left between them. CDR3 sequence (DNA): TGTGCCAGTAGTATTGGGGTAGCTTTAACCTACGAGCAGTACTTC. Amino acids: CASSIGVALTYEQYF.

The sample holds many counts of this clonotype. The V gene is TRBV3-1, the J gene TRBJ2-7; D might be TRBD2 (6 bases). Trimming left V 5 bases short and J 8 bases short, with 13 bases between. Germline assignment: CDR1 LGHDT and CDR2 YNNKEL (reference sequence). The CDR3 contains 12 residues. The chain's CDR3 is CASSSAGLKQYV. CDR3 in DNA: TGTGCCAGCAGCTCTGCAGGACTAAAGCAGTACGTC.

This clonotype appeared many times. The rearrangement uses TRBV5-1 and TRBJ2-1, with 11 bases identical to TRBD1. CDR1 is SGHRS and CDR2 is YFSETQ in the germline V gene. J gave up 8 bases and V 4 bases, and 5 bases lay outside the gene matches. The CDR3 runs 14 residues. CDR3: CASSRTGGVDEQFF. As DNA, the CDR3 is TGCGCCAGCAGCAGGACAGGGGGCGTCGATGAGCAGTTCTTC.

This clonotype was observed a few times. V and J are TRBV5-6 and TRBJ2-1; 12 nucleotides align to TRBD2. Germline V gene sequence: CDR1 SGHDT, CDR2 YYEEEE. The junction had 17 bases not matched to a gene; V was cut back by 0 bases and J by 16 bases. The length of the CDR3 is 17 residues. In DNA, the CDR3 is TGTGCCAGCAGCTTGGCCGATGAGGGACTAGCGGGTTTGGGCAGATTCTTC. Translating it yields CASSLADEGLAGLGRFF.

The chain joins TRBV20-1 to TRBJ1-4; unclear D gene. The CDR3 runs to 12 residues. Germline V lookup: CDR1 DFQATT, CDR2 SNEGSKA (reference sequence). V was clipped by 1 base and J by 3 bases, with 3 bases between them. The CDR3 spells CSARGANEKLFF. In nucleotides, the CDR3 is TGCAGTGCTAGAGGAGCTAATGAAAAACTGTTTTTT.

V is TRBV4-3 and J is TRBJ2-3; 8 nucleotides match TRBD2. CDR1 and CDR2 (germline): LGHNA, YSLEER. This CDR3 region has 17 residues. Unmatched junction bases numbered 9, after V lost 0 bases and J lost 4 bases. The CDR3 DNA sequence: TGCGCCAGCAGCCAAGATATAGGTAGCGGGGTTTCAGATACGCAGTATTTT. Protein product: CASSQDIGSGVSDTQYF.

The sample holds a few counts of this clonotype. The chain has TRBV7-9 and TRBJ2-2; no definite D call. V lost 2 bases to trimming and J lost 6 bases, with 7 bases between them. This CDR3 is built from 13 residues. Germline CDR1 is SEHNR and CDR2 is FQNEAQ (reference sequence). The CDR3 sequence is CASSLKPAGELFF. CDR3 coding DNA: TGTGCCAGCAGCTTAAAGCCTGCCGGGGAGCTGTTTTTT. Full variable domain (outside the CDR3, taken from reference TRBV7-9 and TRBJ2-2): DTGVSQNPRHKITKRGQNVTFRCDPISEHNRLYWYRQTLGQGPEFLTYFQNEAQLEKSRLLSDRFSAERPKGSFSTLEIQRTEQGDSAMYLCASSLKPAGELFFGEGSRLTVL.